This TCR beta chain emerged from a study of cytomegalovirus exposure and HLA in healthy donors. The PCR was carried out with 60 Vbeta primers and 13 Jbeta primers. The data were produced by immunoSEQ multiplex PCR, yet TCRdb's version contains in-frame clones alone and is incomplete. This table holds roughly 67,000 clones, just under 80% found once. Details on this clone: Antigen: not known.

Germline assignment: CDR1 SGHNT and CDR2 YYREEE (reference sequence). V trimming: 4 bases; J trimming: 8 bases; junction bases outside the gene matches: 7. The CDR3 extends over 15 amino acids. Notes on the study in general: The analysis excluded some indistinguishable V segments, including TRBV6-2 and TRBV6-3. An analysis done earlier found most TCR beta V segments productive about 87% or about 30% of the time. Across donors, most TCRs were seen rarely, yet some public ones were widespread. The study recorded 164 TCR beta chains that were cytomegalovirus-associated.

The TCR comes from a man aged 40-50 years in good health and CMV-seronegative. The sequencing input was PBMCs. This chain links TRBV5-4 with TRBJ2-1; 12 nucleotides align to TRBD2. CDR3 amino acids: CASSTRLAGAHEQFF. The CDR3 nucleotides are TGTGCCAGCAGCACTCGACTAGCGGGAGCTCATGAGCAGTTCTTC.